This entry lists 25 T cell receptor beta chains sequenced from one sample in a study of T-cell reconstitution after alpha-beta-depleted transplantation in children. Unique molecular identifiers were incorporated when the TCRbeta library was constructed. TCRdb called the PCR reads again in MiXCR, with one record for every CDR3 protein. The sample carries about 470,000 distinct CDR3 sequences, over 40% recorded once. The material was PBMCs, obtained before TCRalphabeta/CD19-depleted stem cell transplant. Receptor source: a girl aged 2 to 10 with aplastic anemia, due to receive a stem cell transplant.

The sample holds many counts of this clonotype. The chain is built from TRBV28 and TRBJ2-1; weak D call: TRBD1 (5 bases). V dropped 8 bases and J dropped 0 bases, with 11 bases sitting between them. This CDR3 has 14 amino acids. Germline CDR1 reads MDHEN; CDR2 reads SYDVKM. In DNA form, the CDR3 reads TGTGCCAGCCTGACAGATAGCTCCTACAATGAGCAGTTCTTC. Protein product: CASLTDSSYNEQFF.

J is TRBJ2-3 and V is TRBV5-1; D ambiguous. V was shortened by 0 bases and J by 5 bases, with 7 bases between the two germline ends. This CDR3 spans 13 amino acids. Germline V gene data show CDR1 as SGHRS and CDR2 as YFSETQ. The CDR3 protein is CASSLVTQDTQYF. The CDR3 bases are TGCGCCAGCAGCTTGGTGACCCAAGATACGCAGTATTTT.

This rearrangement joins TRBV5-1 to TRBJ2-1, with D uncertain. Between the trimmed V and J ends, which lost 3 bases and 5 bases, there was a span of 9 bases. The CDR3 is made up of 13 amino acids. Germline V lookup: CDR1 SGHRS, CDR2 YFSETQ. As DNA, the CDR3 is TGCGCCAGCAGCTGGGCAGACAACAATGAGCAGTTCTTC. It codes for CASSWADNNEQFF.

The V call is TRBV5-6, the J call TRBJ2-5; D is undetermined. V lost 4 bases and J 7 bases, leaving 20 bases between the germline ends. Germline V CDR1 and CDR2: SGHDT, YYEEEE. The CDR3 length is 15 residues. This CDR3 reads CASSLRPGRGRTQYF. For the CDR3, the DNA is TGTGCCAGCAGCCTCCGACCTGGCCGTGGCCGGACCCAGTACTTC.

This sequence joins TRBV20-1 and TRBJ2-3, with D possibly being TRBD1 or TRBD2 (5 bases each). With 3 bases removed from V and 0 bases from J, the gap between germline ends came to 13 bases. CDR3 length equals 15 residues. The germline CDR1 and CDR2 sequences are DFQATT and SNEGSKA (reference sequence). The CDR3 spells CSASGTPRSTDTQYF. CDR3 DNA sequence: TGCAGTGCTAGCGGGACCCCTCGTAGCACAGATACGCAGTATTTT.

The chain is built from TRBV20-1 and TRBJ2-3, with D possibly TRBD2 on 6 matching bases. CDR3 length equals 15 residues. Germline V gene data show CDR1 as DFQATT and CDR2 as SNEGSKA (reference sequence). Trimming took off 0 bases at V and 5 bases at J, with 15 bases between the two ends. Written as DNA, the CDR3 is TGCAGTGCTAGAGATTCGGAGGGCCGAGAAGATACGCAGTATTTT. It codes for CSARDSEGREDTQYF.

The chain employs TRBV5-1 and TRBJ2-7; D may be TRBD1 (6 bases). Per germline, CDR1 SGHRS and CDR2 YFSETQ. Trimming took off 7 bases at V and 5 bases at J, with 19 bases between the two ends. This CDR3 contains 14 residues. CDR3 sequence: CASGRETGRNEQYF. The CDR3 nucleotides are TGCGCCAGCGGCCGAGAGACAGGAAGGAACGAGCAGTACTTC.

The CDR3 DNA sequence: TGTGCCAGCAGAGGGCTCGGGGACAGGGGATCCCACGAGCAGTACTTC. Amino acids: CASRGLGDRGSHEQYF. The V call is TRBV27, the J call TRBJ2-7; TRBD1 matches at 10 bases. The CDR3 is made up of 16 amino acids. Germline V gene sequence: CDR1 MNHEY, CDR2 SMNVEV (reference sequence). J was trimmed by 5 bases and V by 6 bases; bases with no gene match: 13.

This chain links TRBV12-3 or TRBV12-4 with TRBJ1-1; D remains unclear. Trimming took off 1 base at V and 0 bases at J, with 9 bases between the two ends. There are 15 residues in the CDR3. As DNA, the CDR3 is TGTGCCAGCAGTTTAGGACATGGGGTGAACACTGAAGCTTTCTTT. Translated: CASSLGHGVNTEAFF.

For the CDR3, the DNA is TGCAGTGCTAGAGATGGAGAGACTTATAGCAATCAGCCCCAGCATTTT. This codes for CSARDGETYSNQPQHF. V usage is TRBV20-1 and J usage is TRBJ1-5; D remains unclear. Germline V CDR1 and CDR2: DFQATT, SNEGSKA (reference sequence). The CDR3 spans 16 residues. V shed 0 bases and J shed 0 bases, with 12 bases lying between them.

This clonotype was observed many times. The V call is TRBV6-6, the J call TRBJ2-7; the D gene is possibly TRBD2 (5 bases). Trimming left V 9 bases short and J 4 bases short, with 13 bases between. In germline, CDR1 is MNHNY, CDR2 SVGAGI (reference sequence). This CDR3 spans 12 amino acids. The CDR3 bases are TGTGCCAGTCGAGGGAGTTGGTACGAGCAGTACTTC. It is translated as CASRGSWYEQYF.

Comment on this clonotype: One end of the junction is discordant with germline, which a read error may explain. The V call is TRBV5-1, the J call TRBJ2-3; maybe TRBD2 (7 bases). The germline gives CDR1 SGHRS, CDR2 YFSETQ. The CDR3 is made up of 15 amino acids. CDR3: CASSFKGEGTVTQYF. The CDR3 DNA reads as TGCGCCAGCAGCTTCAAGGGGGAGGGCACAGTTACGCAGTATTTT.

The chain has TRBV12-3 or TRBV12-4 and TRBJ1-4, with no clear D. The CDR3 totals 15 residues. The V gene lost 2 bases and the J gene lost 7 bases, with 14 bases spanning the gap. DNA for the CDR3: TGTGCCAGCAGTTTATCCCCGGTCGGACGTGAAAAACTGTTTTTT. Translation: CASSLSPVGREKLFF.

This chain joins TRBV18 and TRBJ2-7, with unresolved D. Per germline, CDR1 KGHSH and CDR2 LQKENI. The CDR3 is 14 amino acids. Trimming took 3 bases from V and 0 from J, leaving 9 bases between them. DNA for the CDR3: TGTGCCAGCTCACCGAAACAGAACTCCTACGAGCAGTACTTC. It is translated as CASSPKQNSYEQYF.

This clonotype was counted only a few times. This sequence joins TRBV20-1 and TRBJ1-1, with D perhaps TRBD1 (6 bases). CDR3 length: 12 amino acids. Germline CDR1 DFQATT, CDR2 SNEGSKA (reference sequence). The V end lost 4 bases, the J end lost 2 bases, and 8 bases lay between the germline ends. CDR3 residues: CSATDRNTEAFF. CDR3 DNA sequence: TGCAGTGCTACGGACAGAAACACTGAAGCTTTCTTT.

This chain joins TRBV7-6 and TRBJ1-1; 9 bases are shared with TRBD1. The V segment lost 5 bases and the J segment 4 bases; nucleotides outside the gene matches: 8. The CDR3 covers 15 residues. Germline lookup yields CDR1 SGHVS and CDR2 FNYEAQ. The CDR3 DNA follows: TGTGCCAGCAGCCCCGGGACAGGGTCGGCCACTGAAGCTTTCTTT. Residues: CASSPGTGSATEAFF.

The CDR3: CASSLSGPSSPLHF. The DNA for the CDR3 is TGTGCCAGCAGTCTATCCGGACCGAGCTCACCCCTCCACTTT. This chain connects TRBV6-1 to TRBJ1-6; no clear D gene. The CDR3 runs 14 residues. The germline V gene has CDR1 MNHNS and CDR2 SASEGT. V was shortened by 5 bases and J by 10 bases, with 15 bases between the two germline ends.

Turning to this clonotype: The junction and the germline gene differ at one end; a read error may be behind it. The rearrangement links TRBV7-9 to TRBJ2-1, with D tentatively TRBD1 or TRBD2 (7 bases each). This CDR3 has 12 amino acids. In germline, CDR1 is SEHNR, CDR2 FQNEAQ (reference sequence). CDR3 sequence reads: CASSSGGGARVF. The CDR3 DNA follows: TGTGCCAGCAGCTCAGGGGGGGGCGCCCGGGTCTTC.

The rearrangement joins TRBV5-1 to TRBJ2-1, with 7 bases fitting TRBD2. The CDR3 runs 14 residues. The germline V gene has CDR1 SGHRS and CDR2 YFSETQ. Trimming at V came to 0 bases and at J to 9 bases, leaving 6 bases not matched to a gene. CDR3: CASSLAAAGSEQFF. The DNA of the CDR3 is TGCGCCAGCAGCTTGGCCGCAGCGGGAAGTGAGCAGTTCTTC.

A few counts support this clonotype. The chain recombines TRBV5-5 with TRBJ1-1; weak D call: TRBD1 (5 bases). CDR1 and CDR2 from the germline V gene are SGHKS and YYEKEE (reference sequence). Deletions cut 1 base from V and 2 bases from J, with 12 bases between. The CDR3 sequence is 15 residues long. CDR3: CASSLTAGPNTEAFF. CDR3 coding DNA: TGTGCCAGCAGCTTGACCGCAGGGCCTAACACTGAAGCTTTCTTT.

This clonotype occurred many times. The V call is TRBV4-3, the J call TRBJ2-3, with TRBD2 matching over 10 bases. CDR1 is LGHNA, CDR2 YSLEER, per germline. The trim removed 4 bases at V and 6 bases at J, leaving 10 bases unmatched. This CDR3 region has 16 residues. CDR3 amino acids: CASSRRTSGQFDTQYF. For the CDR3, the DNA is TGCGCCAGCAGCCGCCGGACTAGCGGCCAATTTGATACGCAGTATTTT.

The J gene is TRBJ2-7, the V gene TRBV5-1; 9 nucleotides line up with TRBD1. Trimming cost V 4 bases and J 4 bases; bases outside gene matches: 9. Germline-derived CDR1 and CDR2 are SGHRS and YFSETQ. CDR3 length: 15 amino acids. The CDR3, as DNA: TGCGCCAGCAGCCGAACACAGGGGGCGGCGTACGAGCAGTACTTC. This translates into CASSRTQGAAYEQYF.

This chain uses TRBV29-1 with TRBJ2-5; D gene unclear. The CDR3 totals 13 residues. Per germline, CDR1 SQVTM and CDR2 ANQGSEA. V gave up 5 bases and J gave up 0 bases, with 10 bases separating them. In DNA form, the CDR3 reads TGCAGCGTTTCGCGTCCCGACCAAGAGACCCAGTACTTC. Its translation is CSVSRPDQETQYF. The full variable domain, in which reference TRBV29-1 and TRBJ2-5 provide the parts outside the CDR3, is SAVISQKPSRDICQRGTSLTIQCQVDSQVTMMFWYRQQPGQSLTLIATANQGSEATYESGFVIDKFPISRPNLTFSTLTVSNMSPEDSSIYLCSVSRPDQETQYFGPGTRLLVL.

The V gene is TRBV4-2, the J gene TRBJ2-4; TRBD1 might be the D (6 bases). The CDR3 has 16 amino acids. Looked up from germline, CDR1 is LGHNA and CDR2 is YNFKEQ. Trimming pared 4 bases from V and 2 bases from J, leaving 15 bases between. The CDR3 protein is CASSPYPGDTKNIQYF. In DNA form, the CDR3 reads TGTGCCAGCAGCCCCTACCCCGGGGACACCAAAAACATTCAGTACTTC.

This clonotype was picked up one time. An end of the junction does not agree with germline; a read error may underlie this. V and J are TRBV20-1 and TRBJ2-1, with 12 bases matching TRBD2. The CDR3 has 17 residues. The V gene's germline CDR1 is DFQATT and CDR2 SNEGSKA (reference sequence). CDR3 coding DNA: TGCTGTGCTAGATCCACGGGGGGACTAGCGGGTGATAATGAGCAGTTCTTC. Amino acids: CCARSTGGLAGDNEQFF.